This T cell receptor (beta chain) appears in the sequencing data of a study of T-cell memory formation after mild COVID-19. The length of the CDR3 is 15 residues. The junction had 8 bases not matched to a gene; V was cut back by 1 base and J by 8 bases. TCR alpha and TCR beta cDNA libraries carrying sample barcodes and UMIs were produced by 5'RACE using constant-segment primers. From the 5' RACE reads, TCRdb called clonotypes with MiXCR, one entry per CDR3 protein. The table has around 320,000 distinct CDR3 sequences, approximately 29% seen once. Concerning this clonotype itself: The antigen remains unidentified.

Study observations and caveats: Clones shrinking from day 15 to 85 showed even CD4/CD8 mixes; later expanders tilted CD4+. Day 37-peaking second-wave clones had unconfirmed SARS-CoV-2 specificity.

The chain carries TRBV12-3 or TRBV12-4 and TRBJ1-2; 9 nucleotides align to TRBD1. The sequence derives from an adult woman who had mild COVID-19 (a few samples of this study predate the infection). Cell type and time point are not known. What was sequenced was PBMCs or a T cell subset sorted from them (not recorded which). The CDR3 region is CASSLETGQGKGYTF. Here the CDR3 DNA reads TGTGCCAGCAGTTTAGAGACGGGACAGGGCAAAGGCTACACCTTC.